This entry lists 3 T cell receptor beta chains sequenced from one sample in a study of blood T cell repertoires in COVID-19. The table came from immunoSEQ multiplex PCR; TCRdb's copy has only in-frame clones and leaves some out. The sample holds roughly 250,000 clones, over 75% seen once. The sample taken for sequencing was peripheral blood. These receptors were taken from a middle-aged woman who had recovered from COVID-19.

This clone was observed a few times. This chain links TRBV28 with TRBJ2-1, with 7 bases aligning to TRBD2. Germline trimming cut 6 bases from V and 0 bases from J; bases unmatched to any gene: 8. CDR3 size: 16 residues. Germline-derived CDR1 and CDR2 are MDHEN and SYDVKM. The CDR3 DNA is TGTGCCAGCAGCTGGGGGGGGAGGGACTCCTACAATGAGCAGTTCTTC. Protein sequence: CASSWGGRDSYNEQFF.

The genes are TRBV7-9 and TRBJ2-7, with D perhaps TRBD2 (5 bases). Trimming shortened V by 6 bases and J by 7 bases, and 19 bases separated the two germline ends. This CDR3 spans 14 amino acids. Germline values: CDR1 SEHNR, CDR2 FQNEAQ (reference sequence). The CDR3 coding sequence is TGTGCCAGCAGTCGTCTAACCGGGGTCGGAGAGCAGTACTTC. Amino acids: CASSRLTGVGEQYF. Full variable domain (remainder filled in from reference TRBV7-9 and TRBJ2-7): DTGVSQNPRHKITKRGQNVTFRCDPISEHNRLYWYRQTLGQGPEFLTYFQNEAQLEKSRLLSDRFSAERPKGSFSTLEIQRTEQGDSAMYLCASSRLTGVGEQYFGPGTRLTVT.

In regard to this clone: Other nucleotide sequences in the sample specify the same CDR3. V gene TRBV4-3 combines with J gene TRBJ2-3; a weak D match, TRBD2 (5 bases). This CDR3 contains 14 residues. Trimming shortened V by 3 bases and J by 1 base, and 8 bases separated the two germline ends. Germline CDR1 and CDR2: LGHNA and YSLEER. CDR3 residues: CASSQDGGTDTQYF. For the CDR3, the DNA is TGCGCCAGCAGCCAGGACGGGGGCACAGATACGCAGTATTTT.